The clone carrying this T cell receptor beta chain was seen a few times. The antigen remains undetermined. The data belong to a study of T cell clonotyping in hematopoietic cell transplantation. Regarding the study as a whole: Graft donor and pretransplant recipient Inverse Simpson Index values predicted broader posttransplant TCR diversity. After transplant, recipient diversity fell while pathologically expanded clonotypes grew through day 180.

Germline V gene data show CDR1 as SGHTA and CDR2 as FQGNSA. Trimming pared 1 base from V and 4 bases from J, leaving 13 bases between. The CDR3 spans 15 residues. The method was immunoSEQ multiplex PCR; TCRdb's version includes in-frame clones alone and lacks a portion of them. The sample consists of some 9,300 clones, more than 75% of them appearing once. The time point: recipient sample about 28 days before transplant, after cytoreduction. Specimen: peripheral blood mononuclear cells, collected before stem cell transplant. The sequence came from a woman aged 45-59 years with chronic myeloid leukemia. Some clones in this sample may be carry-over from other donors' samples. V is TRBV7-2 and J is TRBJ1-2; D is undetermined. The CDR3 DNA is TGTGCCAGCAGCTTAGGGGCTTACAATTTCTATGGCTACACCTTC. Amino acid sequence: CASSLGAYNFYGYTF.